A selection of T cell receptor beta chains follows, all from one sample in a study of patients and donors after allogeneic stem cell transplantation. TCRdb processed the RT-PCR reads anew with MiXCR; each CDR3 protein has one entry. The sample gives about a million distinct CDR3 sequences, around 17% of which show up once; around 6% is in the top ten. The sample was blood, either unsorted or a sorted T cell fraction (not recorded which). These receptors originate from a human donor who was either an allogeneic HSCT recipient or a stem cell or donor lymphocyte infusion donor (not recorded which). It is not recorded whose cells these are; they may come from a transplant donor. The CDR3 runs from the conserved cysteine through the conserved F or W. A D gene is named only where the DNA matches it firmly. The size of a clone is reported for some rows only, either as once, few or many, or as a class for expanded clones.

TRBJ2-7	TRBD2	TRBV11-3	once	TGTGCCAGCAGCCCGCACCCAAGACTAGCGGGGTTTTACGAGCAGTACTTC	CASSPHPRLAGFYEQYF
TRBJ2-7	TRBD2	TRBV7-9	once	TGTGCCAGCAGCTTAGATGGGCGACTAGCGGGAAGGCAGGAGCAGTACTTC	CASSLDGRLAGRQEQYF
TRBJ2-1	TRBD1	TRBV4-1	-	TGCGCCAGCAGCGCATACCACAGGGGGCGCTTCGACAATGAGCAGTTCTTC	CASSAYHRGRFDNEQFF
TRBJ2-4	-	TRBV29-1	few	TGCAGCGTAACCGGGACAGCCAAAAACATTCAGTACTTC	CSVTGTAKNIQYF
TRBJ2-7	-	TRBV12-3/TRBV12-4	few	TGTGCCAGCAGTTTTTCGGGACCCCACTCCTACGAGCAGTACTTC	CASSFSGPHSYEQYF
TRBJ2-7	-	TRBV6-2/TRBV6-3	few	TGTGCCAGCAGTTCCCCGGGGCAGGGCATGCGCGAGCAGTACTTC	CASSSPGQGMREQYF
TRBJ2-3	-	TRBV20-1	few	TGCCCTAGCCCCAGAACCCTCGGCACAGATACGCAGTATTTT	CPSPRTLGTDTQYF
TRBJ1-1	-	TRBV6-5	-	TGTGCCAGCAGTTACTCGAGTCAAGAGGGGAACACTGAAGCTTTCTTT	CASSYSSQEGNTEAFF
TRBJ2-5	-	TRBV5-6	-	TGTGCCAGCAGCTTGGAAGCCCCAGGGGTGCAAGAGACCCAGTACTTC	CASSLEAPGVQETQYF
TRBJ2-2	-	TRBV29-1	few	TGCAGCGTTGAAGATCGATCACAGACCTCGAACACCGGGGAGCTGTTTTTT	CSVEDRSQTSNTGELFF
TRBJ1-2	-	TRBV11-2	-	TGTGCCAGCAGCCCCCCAGGGAACTATGGCTACACCTTC	CASSPPGNYGYTF
TRBJ2-6	TRBD2	TRBV12-3/TRBV12-4	few	TGTGCCAGCAGTTTCTCAGGCGGGGGGGCCAGTGGGGCCAACGTCCTGACTTTC	CASSFSGGGASGANVLTF
TRBJ2-3	TRBD2	TRBV6-5	-	TGTGCCAGCAGTTACTCTAGCGGGAGGCTCGATACGCAGTATTTT	CASSYSSGRLDTQYF
TRBJ2-7	-	TRBV9	few	TGTGCCAGCAGCGTCCACCCCCGCAGTTACGAGCAGTACTTC	CASSVHPRSYEQYF
TRBJ2-7	-	TRBV10-3	few	TGTGCCATTCATGGAGGGGGAGGCTACGAGCAGTACTTC	CAIHGGGGYEQYF
TRBJ1-1	-	TRBV29-1	-	TGCAGCGCGGCACAGGACAGTGTGGGCACTGAAGCTTTCTTT	CSAAQDSVGTEAFF
TRBJ2-6	-	TRBV6-2/TRBV6-3	-	TGTGCCAGCAGTTACTGGGGGGCGAGCTCTGGGGCCAACGTCCTGACTTTC	CASSYWGASSGANVLTF
TRBJ2-7	-	TRBV2	-	TGTGCCAGCAGCATTCGACCGGGAGTTAGATCCTACGAGCAGTACTTC	CASSIRPGVRSYEQYF
TRBJ2-5	-	TRBV24-1	-	TGTGCCACCAGTGACCAGAAGGCAAACCAAGAGACCCAGTACTTC	CATSDQKANQETQYF
TRBJ2-4	TRBD2	TRBV3-1	-	TGTGCCAGCAGCCAAGCGGGAGGGCCGGGGAACATTCAGTACTTC	CASSQAGGPGNIQYF
TRBJ1-5	TRBD1	TRBV7-2	-	TGTGCCAGCAGCAGGACAGGGTGGGGGAATCAGCCCCAGCATTTT	CASSRTGWGNQPQHF
TRBJ1-1	TRBD1	TRBV20-1	-	TGCAGTGCTAGGGCCGGGACAGGGGGCGAGGGTGAAGCTTTCTTT	CSARAGTGGEGEAFF
TRBJ2-1	-	TRBV4-1	many	TGCGCCAGCAGCCAAGATCTGAGAGGCTACAATGAGCAGTTCTTC	CASSQDLRGYNEQFF
TRBJ1-3	-	TRBV21-1	-	TGTGCCAGCAGCAACAGGAACAGCCAGGGTGGAAACACCATATATTTT	CASSNRNSQGGNTIYF
TRBJ1-1	-	TRBV12-3/TRBV12-4	-	TGTGCCAGCAGTTTGGCGGTTGTGGGGAACACTGAAGCTTTCTTT	CASSLAVVGNTEAFF
TRBJ2-5	-	TRBV6-6	few	TGTGCCAGCTTGAGGGGGGGAGAGACCCAGTACTTC	CASLRGGETQYF
TRBJ2-7	-	TRBV5-1	few	TGCGCCAGCAGCTCAACCGACAGACCTTCCTACGAGCAGTACTTC	CASSSTDRPSYEQYF
TRBJ1-1	-	TRBV5-1	few	TGCGCCAGCAGTGGGGGGCTGAAGAACACTGAAGCTTTCTTT	CASSGGLKNTEAFF
TRBJ1-1	-	TRBV6-2/TRBV6-3	few	TGTGCCAGCAGACCCCAGGGTTTGGGTGAAGCTTTCTTT	CASRPQGLGEAFF
TRBJ1-6	-	TRBV9	-	TGTGCCAGCAGCGTAGCCACTGATTCACCCCTCCACTTT	CASSVATDSPLHF
TRBJ2-3	-	TRBV12-3/TRBV12-4	few	TGTGCCAGCAGTTTATCAGGGCGGGAACCAGATACGCAGTATTTT	CASSLSGREPDTQYF
TRBJ2-5	-	TRBV5-1	-	TGCGCCAGCAGCTTCAGAAGACAGGCGGCAGAGACCCAGTACTTC	CASSFRRQAAETQYF
TRBJ1-1	-	TRBV5-5	few	TGTGCCAGCAGCTTGGCCCACGGGGCTGAAGCTTTCTTT	CASSLAHGAEAFF
TRBJ2-1	-	TRBV4-3	-	TGCGCCAGCAGCCAAGAGGGACGGGGATACAATGAGCAGTTCTTC	CASSQEGRGYNEQFF
TRBJ2-1	TRBD2	TRBV6-6	-	TGTGCCAGCACCAACCCGGGACTAGCGGGAGTCTTC	CASTNPGLAGVF
TRBJ2-3	-	TRBV7-2	-	TGTGCCAGCAGCGAGGAAGGGAGGTTCGTTAGCACAGATACGCAGTATTTT	CASSEEGRFVSTDTQYF
TRBJ2-5	-	TRBV12-3/TRBV12-4	-	TGTGCCAGCAGTCGCCTCGGAGGGCCGGGAGAGACCCAGTACTTC	CASSRLGGPGETQYF
TRBJ2-3	TRBD2	TRBV14	-	TGTGCCAGCAGAGGCGGGAGGAGAGATACGCAGTATTTT	CASRGGRRDTQYF
TRBJ1-6	-	TRBV29-1	many	TGCAGCGTCGCAAGGGACGGGAATAATTCACCCCTCCACTTT	CSVARDGNNSPLHF
TRBJ1-3	TRBD1	TRBV2	few	TGTGCCAGCAGCGGGGGACAGGGAGTCTCTGGAAACACCATATATTTT	CASSGGQGVSGNTIYF
TRBJ1-5	TRBD1	TRBV12-3/TRBV12-4	-	TGTGCCAGCAGTCGGCGACAGGGCTGGAGCAATCAGCCCCAGCATTTT	CASSRRQGWSNQPQHF
TRBJ1-5	TRBD1	TRBV20-1	few	TGCAGTGCTATTTCCGGGACAGGGGTTAGGGGACGTCAGCCCCAGCATTTT	CSAISGTGVRGRQPQHF
TRBJ2-7	TRBD2	TRBV20-1	-	TGCAGTGCTGGCCGGGGGGGCTCCTACGAGCAGTACTTC	CSAGRGGSYEQYF
TRBJ2-2	TRBD2	TRBV12-3/TRBV12-4	-	TGTGCCAGCTGTCAACCCAGGACTAGCAGGAACACCGGGGAGCTGTTTTTT	CASCQPRTSRNTGELFF
TRBJ2-7	TRBD2	TRBV2	-	TGTGCCAGCAGTGAAGCACGCGGGAGTGTTCCCTACGAGCAGTACTTC	CASSEARGSVPYEQYF
TRBJ2-3	-	TRBV27	few	TGTGCCAGCAGTTTAGTTGCGGAGCTCAGAGATACGCAGTATTTT	CASSLVAELRDTQYF
TRBJ2-1	TRBD2	TRBV29-1	-	TGCAGCGTCACCGGGACTAGATACAATGAGCAGTTCTTC	CSVTGTRYNEQFF
TRBJ2-3	-	TRBV12-3/TRBV12-4	-	TGTGCCAGCAGTTTTATACGGAAGACAGATACGCAGTATTTT	CASSFIRKTDTQYF
TRBJ2-7	-	TRBV12-3/TRBV12-4	few	TGTGCCAGCAGGCTCGGGCAGGGGAGCTCCTACGAGCAGTACTTC	CASRLGQGSSYEQYF
TRBJ2-2	TRBD1	TRBV7-3	-	TGTGCCAGCGGGAGGGGACAGGGGAACACCGGGGAGCTGTTTTTT	CASGRGQGNTGELFF
TRBJ1-3	-	TRBV4-3	few	TGCGCCAGCAGCCAGGGACGGTCAATTCTTGCCTCTGGAAACACCATATATTTT	CASSQGRSILASGNTIYF
TRBJ2-4	-	TRBV27	few	TGTGCCAGCAGTCCCAGGTTTAGGGGGGCACACAAAAACATTCAGTACTTC	CASSPRFRGAHKNIQYF
TRBJ2-1	-	TRBV29-1	-	TGCAGCGTTGTGGCCAGGGGTCATGTAGATGAGCAGTTCTTC	CSVVARGHVDEQFF
TRBJ2-1	TRBD2	TRBV7-2	-	TGTGCCAGCAGCTACCCCACTAGCGGGGGGATCCCAAAGCAGTTCTTC	CASSYPTSGGIPKQFF
TRBJ2-5	-	TRBV9	many	TGTGCCAGCAGCGTAGAGCTGGGCGGAGAGACCCAGTACTTC	CASSVELGGETQYF